This T cell receptor (beta chain) derives from a study of CD8+ T cells in alopecia areata listed by TCRdb under 2018. Regarding the complete study: Treated patients were enrolled in an open-label pilot trial of oral tofacitinib at 5 to 10 mg twice daily for moderate-to-severe alopecia areata. Tofacitinib was administered for 6 to 18 months, and 6 months of follow-up off drug were then conducted to assess delayed response and recurrence. In treated patients, disease severity was measured using the SALT score, which gives the percentage of scalp surface area affected. In both human patients and the C3H/HeJ mouse model, the study applied high-throughput TCRbeta sequencing to look at T cell clonal expansion in alopecia areata. Human TCRbeta sequencing covered scalp tissue and sorted CD4+ and CD8+ peripheral blood T cells from patchy and totalis/universalis alopecia areata patients and healthy controls. Patients on tofacitinib were biopsied at baseline and after 4 and 24 weeks of treatment, and several of the patients also had a later scalp biopsy. Clonality in the scalp was compared among normal scalp (n=4), patchy alopecia areata scalp (n=8), and alopecia totalis/universalis scalp (n=8). The RNA source kit depended on sample type: the PAXgene miRNA kit for fixed scalp, the miRNeasy kit for PBMCs, and the RNeasy kit for mouse skin. TCRbeta CDR3 regions were amplified by immunoSEQ multiplex PCR using 35 Vbeta forward and 13 Jbeta reverse primers.

The intended sense of this specimen's treatment or condition label: oral pan-JAK inhibitor, 5-10 mg twice daily. Lesional scalp punch biopsies and peripheral blood were obtained from alopecia areata patients. PBMCs were separated by density centrifugation and stained for CD3, CD4 and CD8, after which CD4+ and CD8+ T cells were sorted on a FACSAria. This clone was counted only a few times. The specificity of this receptor is unknown. No base quality information exists; no much larger clone differs at one position. The germline ends are 4 bases apart after V is trimmed by 0 bases and J by 1 base. The germline V gene supplies CDR1 SGHRS and CDR2 YFSETQ. From cysteine to phenylalanine, the CDR3 is 13 amino acids long. Only the CDR3 region is kept as DNA, spanning 39 bases read in frame from base 1. Beyond this particular receptor, the publication reports: Compared with normal scalp, lesional scalp, particularly in alopecia totalis/universalis, had higher clonality and more expanded CD8+ clones, which suggests antigenic drive. During tofacitinib treatment, many expanded lesional clones stuck around in both scalp and blood, and this persistence may partly explain why relapse happens after treatment is stopped. Shared TCR sequences between patients were less evident than in mice, which may be partly attributable to HLA diversity in the patient population. Scalp clonality and the number of expanded CD8+ clones among the top 100 scalp clones were significantly decreased by tofacitinib. Unlike mouse skin, where gammadelta T cells dominate, normal human skin contains resident alphabeta T cells that get sequenced too, which complicates analysis of the scalp TCR repertoire. The treated cohort was small, with a single nonresponder, so links between baseline CD8+ expansion and response need larger studies.

The protocol used for the library was the immunoSEQ multiplex PCR assay. For TCR sequencing, RNA was extracted from every sample and reverse transcribed into cDNA to serve as template. First-strand cDNA was synthesized using SuperScript III with a 2:1 mix of oligo-dT and random hexamers. A synthetic immune receptor repertoire was used to measure amplification bias, and any remaining bias was corrected computationally. Turning to the authors' computational methods: Raw reads were preprocessed for error removal, and CDR3 was defined according to IMGT conventions as running from the conserved cysteine to phenylalanine. Clonality was computed as 1 minus the Shannon entropy, with the entropy normalized by log2 of the number of productive unique TCRs. Whether scalp clones were CD4 or CD8 was inferred by matching scalp TCRbeta sequences against CD4 and CD8 repertoires sorted from blood. In its TCRdb copy, this immuneACCESS table keeps in-frame sequences only and misses some clones. Where compared with another copy, unresolved V genes explain less than half of these, and the others have no known cause. The V and J calls and clone size come from that table; D and trimming were worked out from the DNA. The table for this sample lists 200,000 to 250,000 clones; over 60% of them were counted only once. 1.2% of the sample is taken by the ten largest.

The rearranged segments are TRBV5-1 and TRBJ1-1; the D gene cannot be resolved reliably. The receptor was isolated from a human donor with alopecia areata. The material sequenced was CD4+ T cells sorted from blood, taken between weeks 44 and 45, from a patient treated with tofacitinib. The DNA reads TGCGCCAGCAGCTTGGCGGAGAACACTGAAGCTTTCTTT. It specifies CASSLAENTEAFF.